This T cell receptor (beta chain) emerged from a study of CD8+ T cells in alopecia areata. Findings of the study overall: Higher clonality was seen in lesional scalp than in normal scalp, especially in alopecia totalis/universalis.

cDNA serving as the sequencing template came from extracted, reverse transcribed RNA. Data came from immunoSEQ multiplex PCR; TCRdb stores just in-frame clones and leaves some out. The data hold about 210,000 clones, with around two fifths observed a single time. This clone was detected only a few times. The antigen is not known. This CDR3 spans 14 amino acids. Germline CDR1 reads SNHLY; CDR2 reads FYNNEI. V trimming: 8 bases; J trimming: 5 bases; junction bases outside the gene matches: 8. Stated treatment: oral pan-JAK inhibitor, 5-10 mg twice daily. Material: CD4+ T cells sorted from blood, obtained at approximately week 30, from a patient treated with tofacitinib. The sequence was collected from a human donor with alopecia areata. The rearrangement uses TRBV2 and TRBJ1-5; TRBD1 matches at 8 bases. The CDR3 nucleotides are TGTGCCAGCGGGGGACAGGCGGCGTATCAGCCCCAGCATTTT. Translated, it gives CASGGQAAYQPQHF.